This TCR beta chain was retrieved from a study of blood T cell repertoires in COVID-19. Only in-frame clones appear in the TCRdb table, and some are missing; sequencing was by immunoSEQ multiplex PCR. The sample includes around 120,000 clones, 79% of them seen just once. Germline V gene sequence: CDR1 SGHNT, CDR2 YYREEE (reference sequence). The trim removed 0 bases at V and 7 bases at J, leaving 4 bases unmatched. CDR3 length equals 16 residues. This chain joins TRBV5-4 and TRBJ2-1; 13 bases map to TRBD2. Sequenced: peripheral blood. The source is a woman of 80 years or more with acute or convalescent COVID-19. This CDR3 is CASSLGPGLAGNEQFF. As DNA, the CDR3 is TGTGCCAGCAGCTTGGGTCCGGGACTAGCGGGGAATGAGCAGTTCTTC.